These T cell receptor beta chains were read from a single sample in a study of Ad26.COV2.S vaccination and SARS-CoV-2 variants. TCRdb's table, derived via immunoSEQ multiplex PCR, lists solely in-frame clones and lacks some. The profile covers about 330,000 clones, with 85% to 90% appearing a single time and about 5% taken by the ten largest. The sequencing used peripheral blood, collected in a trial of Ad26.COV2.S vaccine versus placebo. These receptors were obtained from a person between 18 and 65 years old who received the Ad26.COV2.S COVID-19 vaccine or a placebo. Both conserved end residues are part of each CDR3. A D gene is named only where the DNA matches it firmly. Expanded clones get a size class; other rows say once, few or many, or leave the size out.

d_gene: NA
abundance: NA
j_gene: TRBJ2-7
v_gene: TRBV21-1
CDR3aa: CASRLGKGQYF
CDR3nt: TGTGCCAGCAGGTTGGGCAAGGGGCAGTACTTC

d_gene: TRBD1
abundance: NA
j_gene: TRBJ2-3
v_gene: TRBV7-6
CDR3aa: CASSFWTGGSSTDTQYF
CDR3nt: TGTGCCAGCAGCTTTTGGACAGGGGGTAGCAGCACAGATACGCAGTATTTT

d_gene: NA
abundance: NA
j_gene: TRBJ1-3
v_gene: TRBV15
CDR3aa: CATSAESVNTIYF
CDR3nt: TGTGCCACCAGCGCTGAAAGTGTAAACACCATATATTTT

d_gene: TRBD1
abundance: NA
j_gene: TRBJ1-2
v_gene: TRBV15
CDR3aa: CATSTKIDRGRHGYTF
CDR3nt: TGTGCCACCAGCACTAAAATCGACAGGGGTAGACATGGCTACACCTTC

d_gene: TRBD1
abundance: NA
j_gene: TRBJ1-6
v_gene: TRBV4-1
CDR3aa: CASSQDVNRGQYSYNSPLHF
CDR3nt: TGCGCCAGCAGCCAAGATGTTAATAGGGGACAGTACTCCTATAATTCACCCCTCCACTTT

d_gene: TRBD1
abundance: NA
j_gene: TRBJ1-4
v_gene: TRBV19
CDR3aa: CASQDRGREKLFF
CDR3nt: TGTGCCTCCCAAGACAGGGGGCGTGAAAAACTGTTTTTT

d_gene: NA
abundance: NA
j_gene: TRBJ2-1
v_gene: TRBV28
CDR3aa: CASSTSYYNEQFF
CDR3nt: TGTGCCAGTTCCACTAGCTACTACAATGAGCAGTTCTTC

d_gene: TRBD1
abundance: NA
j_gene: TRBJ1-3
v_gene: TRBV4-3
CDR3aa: CASSQAGTGNSGNTIYF
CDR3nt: TGCGCCAGCAGCCAAGCGGGGACAGGGAATAGTGGAAACACCATATATTTT

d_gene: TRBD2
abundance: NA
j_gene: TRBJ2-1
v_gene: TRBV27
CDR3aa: CASSFGTSLRNEQFF
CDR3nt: TGTGCCAGCAGTTTCGGGACTAGCTTACGCAATGAGCAGTTCTTC

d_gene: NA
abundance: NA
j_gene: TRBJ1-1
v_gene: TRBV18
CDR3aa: CASSPGFGNTEAFF
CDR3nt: TGTGCCAGCTCACCGGGATTCGGGAACACTGAAGCTTTCTTT

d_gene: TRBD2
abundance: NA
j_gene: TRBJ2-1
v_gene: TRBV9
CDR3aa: CASSVFPAGGVDNEQFF
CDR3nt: TGTGCCAGCAGCGTTTTCCCAGCGGGAGGGGTTGACAATGAGCAGTTCTTC

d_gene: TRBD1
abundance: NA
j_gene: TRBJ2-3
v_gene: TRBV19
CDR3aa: CASSIAGTGRARGLRTDTQYF
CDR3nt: TGTGCCAGTAGTATCGCGGGGACAGGCCGAGCAAGGGGATTACGCACAGATACGCAGTATTTT

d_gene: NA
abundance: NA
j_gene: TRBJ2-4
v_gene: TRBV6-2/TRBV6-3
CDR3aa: CASSYKVGVGKNIQYF
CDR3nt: TGTGCCAGCAGTTACAAGGTCGGAGTGGGCAAAAACATTCAGTACTTC

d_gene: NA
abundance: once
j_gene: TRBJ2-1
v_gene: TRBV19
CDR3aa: CASSIGGGEQFF
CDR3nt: TGTGCCAGTAGTATAGGGGGCGGTGAGCAGTTCTTC

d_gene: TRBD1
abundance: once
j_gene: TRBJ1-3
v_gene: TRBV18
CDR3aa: CASSPIQGASSSGNTIYF
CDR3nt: TGTGCCAGCTCACCCATACAGGGGGCGAGCTCCTCTGGAAACACCATATATTTT

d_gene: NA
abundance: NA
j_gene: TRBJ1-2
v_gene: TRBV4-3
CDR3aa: CASSQVYKGIDGYTF
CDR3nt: TGCGCCAGCAGCCAAGTGTACAAAGGGATTGATGGCTACACCTTC

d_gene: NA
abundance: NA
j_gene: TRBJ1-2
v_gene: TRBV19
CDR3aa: CASSISAGGRGYTF
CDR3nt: TGTGCCAGTAGTATCTCTGCGGGAGGTAGGGGCTACACCTTC

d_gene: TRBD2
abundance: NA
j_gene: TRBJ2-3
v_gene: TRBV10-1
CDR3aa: CASSELAGGLDTQYF
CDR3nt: TGCGCCAGCAGTGAACTAGCGGGGGGTTTAGATACGCAGTATTTT

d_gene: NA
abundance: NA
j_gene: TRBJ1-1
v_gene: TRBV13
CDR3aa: CASSFGDGNTEAFF
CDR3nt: TGTGCCAGCAGCTTCGGCGACGGAAACACTGAAGCTTTCTTT

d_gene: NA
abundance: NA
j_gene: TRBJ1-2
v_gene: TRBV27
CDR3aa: CASKLTQTNYGYTF
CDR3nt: TGTGCCAGCAAACTGACACAAACTAACTATGGCTACACCTTC

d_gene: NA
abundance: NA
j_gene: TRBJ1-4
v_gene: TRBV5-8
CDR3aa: CASSLGWGAKANEKLFF
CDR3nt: TGTGCCAGCAGCTTGGGTTGGGGGGCGAAGGCTAATGAAAAACTGTTTTTT

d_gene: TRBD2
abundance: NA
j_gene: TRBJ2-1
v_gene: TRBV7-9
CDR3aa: CASSDYLGLATSSYNEQFF
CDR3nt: TGTGCCAGCAGCGATTATCTCGGACTAGCGACGAGCTCCTACAATGAGCAGTTCTTC

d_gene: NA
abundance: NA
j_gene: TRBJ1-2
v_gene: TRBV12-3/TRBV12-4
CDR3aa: CASSPRDNYGYTF
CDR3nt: TGTGCCAGCAGTCCCCGGGACAACTATGGCTACACCTTC

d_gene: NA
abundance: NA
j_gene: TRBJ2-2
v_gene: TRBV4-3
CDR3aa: CASNTRQENTGELFF
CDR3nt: TGCGCCAGCAACACCCGACAGGAGAACACCGGGGAGCTGTTTTTT

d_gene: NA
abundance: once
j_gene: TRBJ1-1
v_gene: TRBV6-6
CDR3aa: CASSFDRTNTEAFF
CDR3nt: TGTGCCAGCAGTTTCGACAGGACGAACACTGAAGCTTTCTTT

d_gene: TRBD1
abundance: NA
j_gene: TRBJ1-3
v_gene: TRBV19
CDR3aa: CASSIMGQYHFSGNTIYF
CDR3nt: TGTGCCAGTAGTATAATGGGACAGTACCACTTTTCTGGAAACACCATATATTTT

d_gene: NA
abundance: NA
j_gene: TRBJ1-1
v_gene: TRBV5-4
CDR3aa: CASSPTLSLTEAFF
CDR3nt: TGTGCCAGCAGCCCCACTTTGAGCCTCACTGAAGCTTTCTTT

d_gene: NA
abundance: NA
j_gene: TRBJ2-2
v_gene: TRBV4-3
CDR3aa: CASSPQGIGELFF
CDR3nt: TGCGCCAGCAGCCCACAGGGTATCGGGGAGCTGTTTTTT

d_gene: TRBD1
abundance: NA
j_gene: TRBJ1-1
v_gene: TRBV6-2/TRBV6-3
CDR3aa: CASSYKTGTGGQNTEAFF
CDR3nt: TGTGCCAGCAGTTACAAAACGGGAACAGGGGGTCAAAACACTGAAGCTTTCTTT